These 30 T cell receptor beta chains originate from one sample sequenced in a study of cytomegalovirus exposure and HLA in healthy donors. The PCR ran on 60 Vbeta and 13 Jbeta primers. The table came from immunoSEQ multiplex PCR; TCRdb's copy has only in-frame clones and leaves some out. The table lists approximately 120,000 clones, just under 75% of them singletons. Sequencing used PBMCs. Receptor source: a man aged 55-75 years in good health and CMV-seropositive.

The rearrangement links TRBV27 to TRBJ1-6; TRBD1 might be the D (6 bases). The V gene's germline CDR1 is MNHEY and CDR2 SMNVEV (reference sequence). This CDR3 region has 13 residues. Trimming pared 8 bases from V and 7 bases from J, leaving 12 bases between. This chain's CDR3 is CASSDRQNSPLHF. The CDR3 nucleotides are TGTGCCAGCTCGGACAGACAAAATTCACCCCTCCACTTT.

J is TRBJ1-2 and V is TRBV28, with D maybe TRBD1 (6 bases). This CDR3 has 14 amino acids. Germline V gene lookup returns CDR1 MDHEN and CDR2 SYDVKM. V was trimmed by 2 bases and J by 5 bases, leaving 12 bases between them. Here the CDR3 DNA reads TGTGCCAGCAGTTTACCTACCGACAGGTATGGCTACACCTTC. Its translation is CASSLPTDRYGYTF.

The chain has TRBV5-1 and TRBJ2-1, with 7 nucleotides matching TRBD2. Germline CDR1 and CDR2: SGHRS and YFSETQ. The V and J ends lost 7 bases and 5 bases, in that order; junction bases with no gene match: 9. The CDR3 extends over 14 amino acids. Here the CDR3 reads CASFEGGWDNEQFF. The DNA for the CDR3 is TGCGCCAGCTTTGAGGGAGGGTGGGACAATGAGCAGTTCTTC.

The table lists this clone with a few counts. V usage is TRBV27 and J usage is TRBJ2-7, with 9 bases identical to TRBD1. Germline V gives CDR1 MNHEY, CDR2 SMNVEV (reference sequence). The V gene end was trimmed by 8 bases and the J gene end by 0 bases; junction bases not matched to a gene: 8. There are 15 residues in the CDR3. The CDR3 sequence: CASRLGQGPSYEQYF. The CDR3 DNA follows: TGTGCCAGCCGATTGGGACAGGGCCCCTCCTACGAGCAGTACTTC.

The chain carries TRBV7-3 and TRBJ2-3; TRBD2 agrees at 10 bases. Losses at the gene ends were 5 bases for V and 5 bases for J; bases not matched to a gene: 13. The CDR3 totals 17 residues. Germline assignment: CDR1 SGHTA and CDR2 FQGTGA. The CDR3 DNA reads TGTGCCAGCAGCCAACTCGGATCTAGCGGGGGCGGAGATACGCAGTATTTT. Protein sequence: CASSQLGSSGGGDTQYF.

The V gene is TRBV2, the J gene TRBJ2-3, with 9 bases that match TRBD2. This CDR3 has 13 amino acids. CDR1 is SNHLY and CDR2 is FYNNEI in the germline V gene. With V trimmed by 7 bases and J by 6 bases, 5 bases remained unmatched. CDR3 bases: TGTGCCAGCAAGCGGGGGGCCTATGATACGCAGTATTTT. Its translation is CASKRGAYDTQYF.

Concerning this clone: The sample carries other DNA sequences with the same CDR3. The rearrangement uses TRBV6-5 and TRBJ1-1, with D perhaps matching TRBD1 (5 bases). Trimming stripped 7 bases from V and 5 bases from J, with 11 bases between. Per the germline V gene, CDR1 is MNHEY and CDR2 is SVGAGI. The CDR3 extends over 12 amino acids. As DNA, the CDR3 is TGTGCCAGCACCCGCGGGGGGACTGAAGCTTTCTTT. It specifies CASTRGGTEAFF.

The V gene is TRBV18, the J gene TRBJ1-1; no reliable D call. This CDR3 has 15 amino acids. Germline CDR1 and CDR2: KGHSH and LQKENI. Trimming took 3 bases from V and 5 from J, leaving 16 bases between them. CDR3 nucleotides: TGTGCCAGCTCACCTTTGGACTCCTCTGAGACTGAAGCTTTCTTT. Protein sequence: CASSPLDSSETEAFF.

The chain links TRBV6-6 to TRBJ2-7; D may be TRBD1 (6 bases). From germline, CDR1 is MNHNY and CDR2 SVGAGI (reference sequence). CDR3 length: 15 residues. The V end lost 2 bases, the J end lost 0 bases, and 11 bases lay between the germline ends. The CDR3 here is CASSYQDSYSYEQYF. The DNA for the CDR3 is TGTGCCAGCAGTTACCAGGACAGTTACTCCTACGAGCAGTACTTC.

The CDR3 is CASHHLDTNTGELFF. The DNA for the CDR3 is TGTGCCAGTCATCATCTGGACACGAACACCGGGGAGCTGTTTTTT. This sequence joins TRBV7-9 and TRBJ2-2; TRBD1 is a possible D gene (5 bases). The CDR3 has 15 residues. Trimming removed 9 bases at V and 0 bases at J, with 14 bases between. In germline, CDR1 is SEHNR, CDR2 FQNEAQ (reference sequence). The full variable domain, completed using reference TRBV7-9 and TRBJ2-2, is DTGVSQNPRHKITKRGQNVTFRCDPISEHNRLYWYRQTLGQGPEFLTYFQNEAQLEKSRLLSDRFSAERPKGSFSTLEIQRTEQGDSAMYLCASHHLDTNTGELFFGEGSRLTVL.

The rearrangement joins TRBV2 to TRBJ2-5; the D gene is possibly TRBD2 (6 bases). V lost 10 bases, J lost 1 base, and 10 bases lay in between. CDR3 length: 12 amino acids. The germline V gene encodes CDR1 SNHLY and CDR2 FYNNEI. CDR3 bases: TGTGCCACCGGGACTTTCCAAGAGACCCAGTACTTC. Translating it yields CATGTFQETQYF.

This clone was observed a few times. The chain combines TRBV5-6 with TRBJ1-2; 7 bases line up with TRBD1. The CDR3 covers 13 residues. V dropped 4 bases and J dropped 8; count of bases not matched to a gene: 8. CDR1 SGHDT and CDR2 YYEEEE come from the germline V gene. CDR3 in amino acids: CASSRQGPVGYTF. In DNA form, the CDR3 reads TGTGCCAGCAGCCGACAGGGCCCAGTGGGCTACACCTTC. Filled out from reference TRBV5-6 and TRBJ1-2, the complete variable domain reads DAGVTQSPTHLIKTRGQQVTLRCSPKSGHDTVSWYQQALGQGPQFIFQYYEEEERQRGNFPDRFSGHQFPNYSSELNVNALLLGDSALYLCASSRQGPVGYTFGSGTRLTVV.

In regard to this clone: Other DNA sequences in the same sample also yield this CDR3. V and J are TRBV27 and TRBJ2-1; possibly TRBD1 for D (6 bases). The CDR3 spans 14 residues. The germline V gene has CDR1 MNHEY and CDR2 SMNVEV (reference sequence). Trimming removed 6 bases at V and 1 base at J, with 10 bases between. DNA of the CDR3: TGTGCCAGCAGAAGGGGGTCATCCTACAATGAGCAGTTCTTC. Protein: CASRRGSSYNEQFF.

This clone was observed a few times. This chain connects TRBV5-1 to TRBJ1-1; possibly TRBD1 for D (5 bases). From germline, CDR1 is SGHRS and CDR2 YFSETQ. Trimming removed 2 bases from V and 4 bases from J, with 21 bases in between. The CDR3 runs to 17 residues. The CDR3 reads CASSFAGPTGGGTEAFF. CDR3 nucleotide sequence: TGCGCCAGCAGCTTCGCGGGGCCAACGGGGGGGGGCACTGAAGCTTTCTTT.

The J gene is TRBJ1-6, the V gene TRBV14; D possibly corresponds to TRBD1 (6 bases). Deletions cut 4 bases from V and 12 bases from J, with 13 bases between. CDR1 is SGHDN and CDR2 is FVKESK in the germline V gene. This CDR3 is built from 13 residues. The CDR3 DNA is TGTGCCAGCAGCCGTAACAGGGAAGAACCCCTCCACTTT. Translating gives CASSRNREEPLHF.

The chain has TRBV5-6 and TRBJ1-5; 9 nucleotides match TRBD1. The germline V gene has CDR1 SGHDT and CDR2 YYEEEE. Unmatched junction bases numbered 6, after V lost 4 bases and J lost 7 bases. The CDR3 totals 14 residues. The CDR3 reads CASSVTGGLQPQHF. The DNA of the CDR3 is TGTGCCAGCAGCGTAACAGGGGGCCTGCAGCCCCAGCATTTT.

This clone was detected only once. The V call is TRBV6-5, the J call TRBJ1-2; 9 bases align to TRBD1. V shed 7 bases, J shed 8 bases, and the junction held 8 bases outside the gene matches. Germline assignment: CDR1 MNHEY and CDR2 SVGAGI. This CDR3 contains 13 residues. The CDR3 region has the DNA TGTGCCAGCACAAGGGACAGGGAATACGGCTACACCTTC. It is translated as CASTRDREYGYTF.

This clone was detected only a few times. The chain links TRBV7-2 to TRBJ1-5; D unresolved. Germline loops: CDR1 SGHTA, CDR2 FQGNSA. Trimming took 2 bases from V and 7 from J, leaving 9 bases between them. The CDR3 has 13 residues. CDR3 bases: TGTGCCAGCAGCTTATTCAAGAGCCAGCCCCAGCATTTT. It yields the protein CASSLFKSQPQHF. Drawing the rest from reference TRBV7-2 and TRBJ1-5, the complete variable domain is GAGVSQSPSNKVTEKGKDVELRCDPISGHTALYWYRQSLGQGLEFLIYFQGNSAPDKSGLPSDRFSAERTGGSVSTLTIQRTQQEDSAVYLCASSLFKSQPQHFGDGTRLSIL.

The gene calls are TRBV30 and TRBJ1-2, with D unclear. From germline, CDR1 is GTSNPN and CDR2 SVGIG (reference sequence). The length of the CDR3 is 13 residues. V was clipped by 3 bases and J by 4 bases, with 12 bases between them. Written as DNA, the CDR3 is TGTGCCTGGAGCCAGACATACTCCTATGGCTACACCTTC. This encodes CAWSQTYSYGYTF.

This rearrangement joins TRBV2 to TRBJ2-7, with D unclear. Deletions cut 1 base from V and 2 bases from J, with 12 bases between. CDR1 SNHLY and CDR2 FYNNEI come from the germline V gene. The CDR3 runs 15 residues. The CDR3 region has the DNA TGTGCCAGCAGTGAAGGGGCACAGTTTACCTACGAGCAGTACTTC. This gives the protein CASSEGAQFTYEQYF.

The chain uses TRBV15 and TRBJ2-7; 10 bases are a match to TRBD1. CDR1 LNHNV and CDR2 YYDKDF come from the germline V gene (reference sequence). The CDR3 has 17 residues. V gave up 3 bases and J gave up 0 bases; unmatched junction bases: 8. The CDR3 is CATSSMTGGPSSYEQYF. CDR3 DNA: TGTGCCACCAGCAGCATGACAGGGGGCCCCAGCTCCTACGAGCAGTACTTC.

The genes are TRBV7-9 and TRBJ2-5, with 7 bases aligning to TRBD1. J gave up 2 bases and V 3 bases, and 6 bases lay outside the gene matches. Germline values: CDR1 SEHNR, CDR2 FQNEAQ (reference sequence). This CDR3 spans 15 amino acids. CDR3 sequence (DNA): TGTGCCAGCAGCTTTACAGGGGCTACTCAAGAGACCCAGTACTTC. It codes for CASSFTGATQETQYF. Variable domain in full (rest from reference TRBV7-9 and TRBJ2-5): DTGVSQNPRHKITKRGQNVTFRCDPISEHNRLYWYRQTLGQGPEFLTYFQNEAQLEKSRLLSDRFSAERPKGSFSTLEIQRTEQGDSAMYLCASSFTGATQETQYFGPGTRLLVL.

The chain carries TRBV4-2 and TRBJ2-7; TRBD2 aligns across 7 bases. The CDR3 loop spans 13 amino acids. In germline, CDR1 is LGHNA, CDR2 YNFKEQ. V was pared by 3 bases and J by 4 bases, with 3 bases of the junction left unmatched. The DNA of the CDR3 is TGTGCCAGCAGCCAGGCTAGCGGTTACGAGCAGTACTTC. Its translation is CASSQASGYEQYF.

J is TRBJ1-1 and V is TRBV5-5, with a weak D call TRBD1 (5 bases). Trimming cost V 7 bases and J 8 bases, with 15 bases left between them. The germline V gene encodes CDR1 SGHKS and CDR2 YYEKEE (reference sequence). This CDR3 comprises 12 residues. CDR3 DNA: TGTGCCAGCGGCCGGGTGGACATCGAAGCTTTCTTT. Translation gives CASGRVDIEAFF. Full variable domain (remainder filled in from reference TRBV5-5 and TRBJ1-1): DAGVTQSPTHLIKTRGQQVTLRCSPISGHKSVSWYQQVLGQGPQFIFQYYEKEERGRGNFPDRFSARQFPNYSSELNVNALLLGDSALYLCASGRVDIEAFFGQGTRLTVV.

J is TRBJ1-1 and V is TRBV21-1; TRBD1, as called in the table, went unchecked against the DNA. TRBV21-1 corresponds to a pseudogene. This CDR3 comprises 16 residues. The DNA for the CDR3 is TGTGCCAGCCGGAGACAGGAAGACGTCCGGAACACTGAAGCTTTCTTT. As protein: CASRRQEDVRNTEAFF.

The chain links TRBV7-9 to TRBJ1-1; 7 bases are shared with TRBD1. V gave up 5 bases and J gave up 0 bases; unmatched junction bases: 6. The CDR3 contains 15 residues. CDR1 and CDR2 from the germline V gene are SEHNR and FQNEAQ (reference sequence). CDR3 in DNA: TGTGCCAGCAGCCTAAGGGGGCAGATGAACACTGAAGCTTTCTTT. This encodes CASSLRGQMNTEAFF.

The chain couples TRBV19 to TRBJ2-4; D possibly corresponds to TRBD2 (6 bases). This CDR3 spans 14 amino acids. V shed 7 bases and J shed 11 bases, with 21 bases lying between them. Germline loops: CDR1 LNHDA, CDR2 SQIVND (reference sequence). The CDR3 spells CASIPGRGLSVQYF. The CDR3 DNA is TGTGCCAGTATCCCTGGTCGGGGGTTGTCCGTTCAGTACTTC.

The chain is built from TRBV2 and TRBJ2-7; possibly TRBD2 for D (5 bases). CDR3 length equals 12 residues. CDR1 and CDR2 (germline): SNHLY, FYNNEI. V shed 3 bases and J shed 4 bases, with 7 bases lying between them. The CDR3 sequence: CASSDGDYEQYF. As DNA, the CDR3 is TGTGCCAGCAGTGACGGGGATTACGAGCAGTACTTC.

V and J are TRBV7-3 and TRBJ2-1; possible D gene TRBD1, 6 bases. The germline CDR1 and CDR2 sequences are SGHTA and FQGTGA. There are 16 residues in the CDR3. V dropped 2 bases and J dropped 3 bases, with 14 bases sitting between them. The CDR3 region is CASSLAGADSYNEQFF. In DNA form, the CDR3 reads TGTGCCAGCAGCTTAGCGGGTGCGGACAGCTACAATGAGCAGTTCTTC.

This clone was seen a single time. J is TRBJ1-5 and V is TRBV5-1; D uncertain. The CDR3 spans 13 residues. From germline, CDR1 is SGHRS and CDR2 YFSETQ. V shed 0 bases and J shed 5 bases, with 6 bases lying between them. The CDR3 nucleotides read TGCGCCAGCAGCTTGGCCCCTGATCAGCCCCAGCATTTT. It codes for CASSLAPDQPQHF.